This TCR beta chain was documented in a study of tumor and adjacent non-tumor tissue in lung cancer. Three rounds of nested PCR, following a modified ARM-PCR protocol, produced the TCRbeta library. TCRdb itself ran the multiplex PCR reads through MiXCR, one entry per CDR3 protein. The sample includes roughly 120,000 distinct CDR3 sequences, more than 60% of them seen just once. Germline CDR1 reads LGHNA; CDR2 reads YSLEER. After removal of 10 bases from V and 7 bases from J, the junction contained 11 bases not matched to a gene. CDR3 length: 16 amino acids. No cell sorting was done before RNA was extracted from the tissue.

The sequence was collected from an older woman with non-small cell lung cancer. Sequencing was done on a sample of lung tumor tissue. This chain uses TRBV4-3 with TRBJ2-1; TRBD2 matches 15 bases. The CDR3, as DNA: TGCGCCAACAGTCAAGGGACTAGCGGGAGGTTTAATGAGCAGTTCTTC. Amino acids: CANSQGTSGRFNEQFF.